The subject of this entry is one T cell receptor beta chain. The antigen it recognizes is unknown. Base qualities were left out, and no much larger clone turns up one base away. This record belongs to a study of patients and donors after allogeneic stem cell transplantation (dated by TCRdb to 2020 to 2021). The library was made by RT-PCR. The run used a NextSeq 550. Through fastp at Q25 and MiXCR, TCRdb rebuilt clones from the public reads, retaining in-frame beta chains. Merged by CDR3 protein, the rows form single entries marked with the most common genes and DNA. For this sample there are approximately 170,000 distinct CDR3 sequences; roughly 22% appear just once. The ten largest clones capture roughly 26% of the sample. From the cysteine through the phenylalanine, the CDR3 covers 12 amino acids. Only the CDR3 region is kept as DNA, spanning 36 bases read in frame from base 1. The CDR1 and CDR2 encoded by the germline V gene (reference sequence) are SGHKS and YYEKEE. V is cut by 3 bases and J by 8 bases, and the space between the germline ends is 8 bases.

Sequencing was performed on blood, either unsorted or a sorted T cell fraction (not recorded which). The rearrangement joined TRBV5-5 to TRBJ1-4; a weak D assignment points to TRBD1 (5 bases agree). The receptor's source is a human donor who was either an allogeneic HSCT recipient or a stem cell or donor lymphocyte infusion donor (not recorded which). It is not recorded whose cells these are; they may come from a transplant donor. The CDR3 has the sequence CASSYTGEKLFF. The DNA reads as follows: TGTGCCAGCAGCTATACAGGCGAAAAACTGTTTTTT.